This is a list of T cell receptor beta chains from one sample in a study of blood T cell repertoires in COVID-19. Sequenced by immunoSEQ multiplex PCR; TCRdb stores in-frame clones only, minus some. The sample has about 34,000 clones, around 75% seen once; the top ten hold approximately 14%. Sequencing input: peripheral blood. These receptors came from an elderly man with active or convalescent COVID-19. The CDR3 runs from the conserved cysteine through the conserved F or W. The order of the fields is CDR3 protein, CDR3 DNA, V gene, J gene, D gene, clone size. The D gene is left open where the match is weak. Size is stated for part of the rows, as once, few or many counts, or as a class when the clone is expanded.

CDR3: CASSLATGKNTEAFF
DNA: TGCGCCAGCAGCTTGGCGACAGGGAAGAACACTGAAGCTTTCTTT
V: TRBV5-1
J: TRBJ1-1
D: TRBD1
size: .

CDR3: CASSEQGARNEQFF
DNA: TGTGCCAGCAGTGAACAGGGGGCTCGGAATGAGCAGTTCTTC
V: TRBV6-4
J: TRBJ2-1
D: TRBD1
size: .

CDR3: CASSVTTGPSGELFF
DNA: TGTGCCAGCAGTGTTACGACAGGGCCATCCGGGGAGCTGTTTTTT
V: TRBV6-4
J: TRBJ2-2
D: TRBD1
size: .

CDR3: CASSTGSGFYEQYF
DNA: TGTGCCAGCAGTACGGGATCTGGTTTCTACGAGCAGTACTTC
V: TRBV9
J: TRBJ2-7
D: .
size: .

CDR3: CASSTLSGTGGNEQFF
DNA: TGTGCCAGCAGCACTCTATCCGGGACAGGGGGGAATGAGCAGTTCTTC
V: TRBV5-5
J: TRBJ2-1
D: TRBD1
size: .

CDR3: CASSPSRDSSGNTIYF
DNA: TGTGCCAGTAGTCCCTCCCGGGACAGCTCTGGAAACACCATATATTTT
V: TRBV19
J: TRBJ1-3
D: TRBD1
size: .

CDR3: CASSWDRIGGYTF
DNA: TGTGCCAGCAGTTGGGACAGGATAGGTGGCTACACCTTC
V: TRBV12-3/TRBV12-4
J: TRBJ1-2
D: TRBD1
size: .

CDR3: CASRPGTSTDTQYF
DNA: TGTGCCAGCAGACCCGGGACTAGCACAGATACGCAGTATTTT
V: TRBV6-6
J: TRBJ2-3
D: .
size: .

CDR3: CASSMGTGNNYEQYF
DNA: TGCGCCAGCAGCATGGGGACAGGGAACAACTACGAGCAGTACTTC
V: TRBV4-1
J: TRBJ2-7
D: TRBD1
size: .

CDR3: CASSPTVNTEAFF
DNA: TGTGCCAGCAGTCCGACAGTGAACACTGAAGCTTTCTTT
V: TRBV12-3/TRBV12-4
J: TRBJ1-1
D: .
size: .

CDR3: CATTRTGGFGGNQPQHF
DNA: TGCGCCACCACCAGGACAGGGGGATTCGGGGGCAATCAGCCCCAGCATTTT
V: TRBV10-2
J: TRBJ1-5
D: TRBD1
size: .

CDR3: CASRAHPNTEAFF
DNA: TGTGCCAGCAGGGCCCACCCGAACACTGAAGCTTTCTTT
V: TRBV2
J: TRBJ1-1
D: .
size: .

CDR3: CASTNAWEGTDSYEQYF
DNA: TGTGCCAGCACTAACGCTTGGGAAGGGACAGACTCCTACGAGCAGTACTTC
V: TRBV25-1
J: TRBJ2-7
D: TRBD1
size: .

CDR3: CASSATGGNYGYTF
DNA: TGTGCCAGCAGCGCAACAGGGGGCAACTATGGCTACACCTTC
V: TRBV28
J: TRBJ1-2
D: TRBD1
size: few

CDR3: CASSYISGRYEQYF
DNA: TGTGCCAGCAGTTACATCTCAGGGCGCTACGAGCAGTACTTC
V: TRBV6-5
J: TRBJ2-7
D: .
size: few

CDR3: CASSLGQGNNEKLFF
DNA: TGTGCCAGCAGCTTAGGACAGGGGAATAATGAAAAACTGTTTTTT
V: TRBV7-9
J: TRBJ1-4
D: TRBD1
size: .

CDR3: CASSPETRDRSGRLYEQYF
DNA: TGTGCCAGCTCACCCGAAACCCGAGACAGAAGCGGGAGACTCTACGAGCAGTACTTC
V: TRBV18
J: TRBJ2-7
D: TRBD2
size: .

CDR3: CATSPVAESSYNEQFF
DNA: TGTGCCACCTCTCCCGTAGCGGAGAGCTCCTACAATGAGCAGTTCTTC
V: TRBV19
J: TRBJ2-1
D: .
size: .

CDR3: CASSFFGTSYFLYF
DNA: TGTGCCAGCAGTTTTTTTGGGACTAGCTATTTTCTGTACTTC
V: TRBV28
J: TRBJ2-7
D: TRBD2
size: once

CDR3: CASSQLGLVEQFF
DNA: TGTGCCAGCAGCCAGTTGGGGCTGGTCGAGCAGTTCTTC
V: TRBV3-1/TRBV3-2
J: TRBJ2-1
D: .
size: .

CDR3: CASSSLGTEFLSNQPQHF
DNA: TGTGCCAGCAGTTCACTCGGGACAGAATTTCTTAGCAATCAGCCCCAGCATTTT
V: TRBV27
J: TRBJ1-5
D: TRBD1
size: few

CDR3: CASSRQGSTILPGELFF
DNA: TGTGCCAGCAGCCGACAGGGGTCCACCATTCTTCCCGGGGAGCTGTTTTTT
V: TRBV6-6
J: TRBJ2-2
D: TRBD1
size: .

CDR3: CASRAGARGETQYF
DNA: TGTGCCAGCAGAGCGGGAGCCCGGGGAGAGACCCAGTACTTC
V: TRBV6-6
J: TRBJ2-5
D: TRBD2
size: few

CDR3: CASSQVGHYGYTF
DNA: TGTGCCAGCAGCCAAGTTGGGCACTATGGCTACACCTTC
V: TRBV14
J: TRBJ1-2
D: .
size: .

CDR3: CASSPQNNYGGNSYNEQFF
DNA: TGTGCCAGTAGTCCCCAAAACAACTACGGCGGCAACTCCTACAATGAGCAGTTCTTC
V: TRBV19
J: TRBJ2-1
D: .
size: few

CDR3: CASSQSTGNTEAFF
DNA: TGTGCCAGCTCACAATCAACAGGGAACACTGAAGCTTTCTTT
V: TRBV18
J: TRBJ1-1
D: .
size: .

CDR3: CASSPRTDDGYTF
DNA: TGTGCCAGCTCACCTCGGACTGACGATGGCTACACCTTC
V: TRBV18
J: TRBJ1-2
D: .
size: .

CDR3: CASSYGAGGNQPQHF
DNA: TGTGCCAGCAGTTACGGGGCAGGGGGCAATCAGCCCCAGCATTTT
V: TRBV6-6
J: TRBJ1-5
D: .
size: .

CDR3: CASSLAGRNSYEQYF
DNA: TGTGCCAGCAGCTTAGCGGGCAGAAACTCCTACGAGCAGTACTTC
V: TRBV7-2
J: TRBJ2-7
D: .
size: .

CDR3: CASSREGSGNTIYF
DNA: TGTGCCAGCAGTCGAGAGGGCTCTGGAAACACCATATATTTT
V: TRBV2
J: TRBJ1-3
D: .
size: .

CDR3: CASSLSGTSSYNEQFF
DNA: TGTGCCAGCAGTTTGTCCGGGACTAGCTCCTACAATGAGCAGTTCTTC
V: TRBV6-8
J: TRBJ2-1
D: TRBD2
size: .

CDR3: CASSPRDTNTGELFF
DNA: TGTGCCAGCAGTCCCCGGGACACCAACACCGGGGAGCTGTTTTTT
V: TRBV28
J: TRBJ2-2
D: .
size: .

CDR3: CASSETSSTDTQYF
DNA: TGCGCCAGCAGTGAGACTAGCAGCACAGATACGCAGTATTTT
V: TRBV10-2
J: TRBJ2-3
D: .
size: .

CDR3: CATSDLRENTGELFF
DNA: TGTGCCACCAGTGATTTGCGAGAAAACACCGGGGAGCTGTTTTTT
V: TRBV24-1
J: TRBJ2-2
D: .
size: .

CDR3: CASSNRGRVNGYTF
DNA: TGTGCCAGCAGCAACAGGGGGCGGGTAAATGGCTACACCTTC
V: TRBV6-5
J: TRBJ1-2
D: TRBD1
size: .

CDR3: CASSLAGGGEQYF
DNA: TGTGCCAGCAGTTTAGCGGGAGGGGGCGAGCAGTACTTC
V: TRBV12-3/TRBV12-4
J: TRBJ2-7
D: .
size: .

CDR3: CASSVGTGNTYEQYF
DNA: TGCGCCAGCAGCGTCGGGACAGGGAATACCTACGAGCAGTACTTC
V: TRBV5-1
J: TRBJ2-7
D: TRBD1
size: .

CDR3: CASSVAGGNQPQHF
DNA: TGTGCCAGCAGTGTCGCGGGGGGCAATCAGCCCCAGCATTTT
V: TRBV2
J: TRBJ1-5
D: .
size: .

CDR3: CASSQLLAGVETQYF
DNA: TGTGCCAGCAGCCAACTACTAGCGGGAGTGGAGACCCAGTACTTC
V: TRBV3-1/TRBV3-2
J: TRBJ2-5
D: TRBD2
size: .

CDR3: CASSKVCRNYYGYTF
DNA: TGTGCCAGCAGCAAAGTTTGCAGGAACTACTATGGCTACACCTTC
V: TRBV21-1
J: TRBJ1-2
D: .
size: .

CDR3: CASSYSTGAGYTF
DNA: TGTGCCAGCAGTTATTCGACAGGGGCTGGCTACACCTTC
V: TRBV6-5
J: TRBJ1-2
D: TRBD1
size: .

CDR3: CASSLTSYNEQFF
DNA: TGCGCCAGCAGCCTGACTAGCTACAATGAGCAGTTCTTC
V: TRBV4-3
J: TRBJ2-1
D: .
size: .

CDR3: CATLTTDTQYF
DNA: TGCGCCACCCTAACCACAGATACGCAGTATTTT
V: TRBV10-2
J: TRBJ2-3
D: .
size: .

CDR3: CASSLGLAGGMGNIQYF
DNA: TGTGCCAGCAGCTTAGGGCTAGCGGGGGGGATGGGAAACATTCAGTACTTC
V: TRBV7-8
J: TRBJ2-4
D: TRBD2
size: .

CDR3: CSSGYQETQYF
DNA: TGCAGCAGCGGGTACCAAGAGACCCAGTACTTC
V: TRBV29-1
J: TRBJ2-5
D: .
size: few

CDR3: CARFEKVTGYGEKETQYF
DNA: TGTGCCAGATTCGAAAAGGTTACAGGGTATGGCGAAAAAGAGACCCAGTACTTC
V: TRBV21-1
J: TRBJ2-5
D: .
size: few

CDR3: CASSRSEGLANTGELFF
DNA: TGTGCCAGCTCAAGAAGCGAGGGACTAGCGAACACCGGGGAGCTGTTTTTT
V: TRBV18
J: TRBJ2-2
D: TRBD2
size: .

CDR3: CARHSLLSRREGRTDTQYF
DNA: TGTGCCAGGCATTCGTTGTTATCACGGCGGGAGGGCCGCACAGATACGCAGTATTTT
V: TRBV7-8
J: TRBJ2-3
D: TRBD2
size: .

CDR3: CASSEAGQGQYGYTF
DNA: TGTGCCAGCAGTGAAGCCGGACAGGGCCAATATGGCTACACCTTC
V: TRBV6-1
J: TRBJ1-2
D: TRBD1
size: .

CDR3: CASMKITSGTGELFF
DNA: TGTGCCAGTATGAAAATAACGTCGGGCACCGGGGAGCTGTTTTTT
V: TRBV19
J: TRBJ2-2
D: .
size: .

CDR3: CASSSQGGGQSYEQYF
DNA: TGTGCCAGCAGTTCCCAGGGGGGCGGGCAGTCCTACGAGCAGTACTTC
V: TRBV6-6
J: TRBJ2-7
D: .
size: .

CDR3: CASTPGMNNEQFF
DNA: TGTGCCAGCACCCCCGGGATGAACAATGAGCAGTTCTTC
V: TRBV2
J: TRBJ2-1
D: .
size: few

CDR3: CASSSRAPNEKLFF
DNA: TGCGCCAGCAGCTCCAGGGCACCGAATGAAAAACTGTTTTTT
V: TRBV5-1
J: TRBJ1-4
D: .
size: .

CDR3: CASSIGGHSEKLFF
DNA: TGTGCCAGTAGTATCGGGGGGCATAGTGAAAAACTGTTTTTT
V: TRBV19
J: TRBJ1-4
D: .
size: once

CDR3: CASSQAGTDTQYF
DNA: TGTGCCAGCAGCCAAGCAGGCACAGATACGCAGTATTTT
V: TRBV3-1/TRBV3-2
J: TRBJ2-3
D: .
size: .

CDR3: CASSAGGQGLMGDKFF
DNA: TGTGCCAGCAGTGCGGGGGGCCAGGGGCTAATGGGAGATAAGTTCTTC
V: TRBV28
J: TRBJ2-1
D: TRBD2
size: .

CDR3: CSVSGTTNTGELFF
DNA: TGCAGCGTCTCCGGGACAACGAACACCGGGGAGCTGTTTTTT
V: TRBV29-1
J: TRBJ2-2
D: .
size: .